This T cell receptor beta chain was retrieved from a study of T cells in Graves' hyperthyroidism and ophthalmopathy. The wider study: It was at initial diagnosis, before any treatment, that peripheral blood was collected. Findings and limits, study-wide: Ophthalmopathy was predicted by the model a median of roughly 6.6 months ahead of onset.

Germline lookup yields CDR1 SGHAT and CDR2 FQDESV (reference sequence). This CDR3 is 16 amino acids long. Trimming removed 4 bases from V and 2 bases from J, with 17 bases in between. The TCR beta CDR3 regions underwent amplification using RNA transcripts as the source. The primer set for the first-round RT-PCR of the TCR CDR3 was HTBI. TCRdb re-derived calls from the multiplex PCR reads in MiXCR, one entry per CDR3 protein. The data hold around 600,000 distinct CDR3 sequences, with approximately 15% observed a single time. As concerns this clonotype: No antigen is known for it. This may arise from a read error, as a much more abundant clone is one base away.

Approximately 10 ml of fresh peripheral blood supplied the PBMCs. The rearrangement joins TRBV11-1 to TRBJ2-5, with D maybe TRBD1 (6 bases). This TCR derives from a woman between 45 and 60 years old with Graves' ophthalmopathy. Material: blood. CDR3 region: CASSSPPGHIQETQYF. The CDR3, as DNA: TGTGCCAGCAGCTCACCCCCGGGACACATACAAGAGACCCAGTACTTC.